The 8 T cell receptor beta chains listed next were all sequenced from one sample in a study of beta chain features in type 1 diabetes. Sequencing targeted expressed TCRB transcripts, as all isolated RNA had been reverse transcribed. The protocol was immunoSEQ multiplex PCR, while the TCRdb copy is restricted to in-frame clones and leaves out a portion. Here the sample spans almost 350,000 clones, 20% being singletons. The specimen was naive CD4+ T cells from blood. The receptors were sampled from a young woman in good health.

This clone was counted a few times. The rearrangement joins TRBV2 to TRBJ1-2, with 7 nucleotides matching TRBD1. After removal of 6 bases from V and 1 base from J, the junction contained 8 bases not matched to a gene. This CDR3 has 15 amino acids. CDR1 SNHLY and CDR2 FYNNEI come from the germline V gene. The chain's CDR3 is CASRGNRGGNYGYTF. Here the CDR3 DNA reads TGTGCCAGCAGGGGGAACAGGGGAGGTAACTATGGCTACACCTTC.

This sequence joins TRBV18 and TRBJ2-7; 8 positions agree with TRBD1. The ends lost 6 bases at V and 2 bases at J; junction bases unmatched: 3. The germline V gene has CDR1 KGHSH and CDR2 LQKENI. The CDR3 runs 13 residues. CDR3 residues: CASSDRVAYEQYF. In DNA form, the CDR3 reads TGTGCCAGCTCGGACAGGGTGGCCTACGAGCAGTACTTC.

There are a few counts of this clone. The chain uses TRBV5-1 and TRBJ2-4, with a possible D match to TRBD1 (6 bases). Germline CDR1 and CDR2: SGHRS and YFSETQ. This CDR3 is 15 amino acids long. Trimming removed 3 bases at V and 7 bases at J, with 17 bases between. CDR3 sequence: CASSSNTGSGNIQYF. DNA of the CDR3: TGCGCCAGCAGCTCAAATACAGGGTCGGGGAACATTCAGTACTTC.

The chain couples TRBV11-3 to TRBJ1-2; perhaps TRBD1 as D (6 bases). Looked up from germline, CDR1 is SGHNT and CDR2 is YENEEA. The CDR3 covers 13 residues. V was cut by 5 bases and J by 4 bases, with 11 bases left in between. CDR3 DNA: TGTGCCAGCAGCCAGGGGCGAGGCTATGGCTACACCTTC. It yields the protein CASSQGRGYGYTF.

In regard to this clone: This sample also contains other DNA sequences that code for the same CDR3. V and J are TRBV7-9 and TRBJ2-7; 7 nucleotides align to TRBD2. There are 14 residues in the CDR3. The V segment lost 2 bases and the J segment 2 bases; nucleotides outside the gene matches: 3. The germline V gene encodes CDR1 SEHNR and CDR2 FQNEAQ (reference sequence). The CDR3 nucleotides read TGTGCCAGCAGCTTACTGGCGGGAGCCTACGAGCAGTACTTC. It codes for CASSLLAGAYEQYF.

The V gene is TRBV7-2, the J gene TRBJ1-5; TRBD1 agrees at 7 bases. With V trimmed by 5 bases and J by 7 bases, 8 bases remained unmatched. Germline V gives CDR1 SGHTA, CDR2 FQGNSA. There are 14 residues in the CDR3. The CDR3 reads CASSPTGNEQPQHF. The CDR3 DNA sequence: TGTGCCAGCAGCCCGACAGGGAATGAGCAGCCCCAGCATTTT.

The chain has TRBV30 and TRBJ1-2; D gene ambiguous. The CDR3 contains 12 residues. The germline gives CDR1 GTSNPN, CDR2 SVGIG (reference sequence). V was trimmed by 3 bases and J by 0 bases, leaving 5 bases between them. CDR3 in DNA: TGTGCCTGGAGACCGGCTAACTATGGCTACACCTTC. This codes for CAWRPANYGYTF.

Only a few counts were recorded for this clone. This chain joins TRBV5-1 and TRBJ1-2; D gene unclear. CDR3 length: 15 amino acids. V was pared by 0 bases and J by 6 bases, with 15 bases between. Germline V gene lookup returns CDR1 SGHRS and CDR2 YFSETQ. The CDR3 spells CASSLVATESNGYTF. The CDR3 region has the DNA TGCGCCAGCAGCTTGGTAGCCACGGAGAGTAATGGCTACACCTTC.